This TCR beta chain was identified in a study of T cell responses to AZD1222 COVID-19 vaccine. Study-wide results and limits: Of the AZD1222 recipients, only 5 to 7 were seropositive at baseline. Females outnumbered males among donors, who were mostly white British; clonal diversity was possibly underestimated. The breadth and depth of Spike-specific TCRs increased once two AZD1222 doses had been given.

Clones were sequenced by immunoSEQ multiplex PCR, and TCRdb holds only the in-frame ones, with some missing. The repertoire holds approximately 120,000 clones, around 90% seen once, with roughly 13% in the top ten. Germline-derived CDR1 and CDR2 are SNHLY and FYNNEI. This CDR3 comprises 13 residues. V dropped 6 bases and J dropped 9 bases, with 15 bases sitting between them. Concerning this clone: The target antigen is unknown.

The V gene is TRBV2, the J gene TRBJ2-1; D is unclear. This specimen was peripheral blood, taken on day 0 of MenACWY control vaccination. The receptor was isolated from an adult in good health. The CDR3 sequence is CASSRNLPPEQFF. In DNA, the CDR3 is TGTGCCAGCAGCCGAAACCTACCTCCTGAGCAGTTCTTC.